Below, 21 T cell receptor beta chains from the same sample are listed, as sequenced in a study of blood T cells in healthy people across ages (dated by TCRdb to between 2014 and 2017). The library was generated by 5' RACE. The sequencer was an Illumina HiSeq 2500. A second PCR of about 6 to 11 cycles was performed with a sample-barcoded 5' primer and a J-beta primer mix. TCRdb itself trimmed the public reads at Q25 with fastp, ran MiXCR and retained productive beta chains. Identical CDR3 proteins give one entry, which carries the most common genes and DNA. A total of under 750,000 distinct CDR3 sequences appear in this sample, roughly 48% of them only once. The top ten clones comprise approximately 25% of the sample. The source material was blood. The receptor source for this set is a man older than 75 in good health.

The DNA of the CDR3 is TGTGCCAGCAGCCAGAACAGGAACACTGAAGCTTTCTTT. This translates into CASSQNRNTEAFF. The genes are TRBV3-1 and TRBJ1-1; D remains unclear. The CDR3 contains 13 residues. Germline assignment: CDR1 LGHDT and CDR2 YNNKEL (reference sequence). With 3 bases removed from V and 1 base from J, the gap between germline ends came to 6 bases.

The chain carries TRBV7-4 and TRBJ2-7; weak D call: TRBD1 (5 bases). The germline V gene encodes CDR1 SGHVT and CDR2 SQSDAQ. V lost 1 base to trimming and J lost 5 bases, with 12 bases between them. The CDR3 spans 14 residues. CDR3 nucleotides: TGTGCCAGCAGCTTAGTGTCAGGGAATGACGAGCAGTACTTC. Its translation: CASSLVSGNDEQYF.

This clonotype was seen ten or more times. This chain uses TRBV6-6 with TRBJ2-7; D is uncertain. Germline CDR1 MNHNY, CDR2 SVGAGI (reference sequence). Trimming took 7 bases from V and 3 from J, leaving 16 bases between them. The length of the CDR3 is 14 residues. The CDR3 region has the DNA TGTGCCAGCACTCCACGGCGGCTAGACTACGAGCAGTACTTC. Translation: CASTPRRLDYEQYF.

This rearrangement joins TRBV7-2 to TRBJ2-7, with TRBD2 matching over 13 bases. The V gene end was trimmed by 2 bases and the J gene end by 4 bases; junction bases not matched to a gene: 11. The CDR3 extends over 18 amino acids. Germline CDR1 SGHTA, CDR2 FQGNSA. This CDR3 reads CASSLWTSGSGGPYEQYF. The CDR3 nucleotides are TGTGCCAGCAGCTTATGGACTAGCGGGAGTGGGGGTCCTTACGAGCAGTACTTC.

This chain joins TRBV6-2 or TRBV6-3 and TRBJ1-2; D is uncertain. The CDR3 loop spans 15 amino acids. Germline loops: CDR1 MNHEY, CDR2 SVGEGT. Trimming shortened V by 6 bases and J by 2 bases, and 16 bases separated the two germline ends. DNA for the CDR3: TGTGCCAGCAGGGAGCTCCCCCCAGGCAACTATGGCTACACCTTC. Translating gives CASRELPPGNYGYTF.

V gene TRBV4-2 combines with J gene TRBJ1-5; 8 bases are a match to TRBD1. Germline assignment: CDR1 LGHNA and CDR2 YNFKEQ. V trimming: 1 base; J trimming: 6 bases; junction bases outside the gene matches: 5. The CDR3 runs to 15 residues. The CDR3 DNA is TGTGCCAGCAGCCAAGGCTCAGGGGGCGGTCAGCCCCAGCATTTT. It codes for CASSQGSGGGQPQHF.

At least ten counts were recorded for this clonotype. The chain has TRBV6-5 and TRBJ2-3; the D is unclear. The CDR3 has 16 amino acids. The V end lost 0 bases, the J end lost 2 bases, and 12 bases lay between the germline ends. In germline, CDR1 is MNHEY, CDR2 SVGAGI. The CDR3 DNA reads TGTGCCAGCAGTTACTCGAGTGGCCTCCCCACAGATACGCAGTATTTT. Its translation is CASSYSSGLPTDTQYF.

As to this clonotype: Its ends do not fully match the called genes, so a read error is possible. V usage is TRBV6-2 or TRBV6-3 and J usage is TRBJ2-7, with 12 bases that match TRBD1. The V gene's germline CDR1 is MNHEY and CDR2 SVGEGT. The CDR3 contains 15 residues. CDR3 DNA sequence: TGTGCCAGCCGTATCGGGACAGGGGGCTCCTGCGAGCAGTACTTC. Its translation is CASRIGTGGSCEQYF.

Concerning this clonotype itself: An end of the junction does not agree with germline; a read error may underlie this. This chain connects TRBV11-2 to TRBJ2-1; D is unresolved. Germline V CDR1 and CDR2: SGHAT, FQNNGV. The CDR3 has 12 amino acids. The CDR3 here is CANSLDRPKQFF. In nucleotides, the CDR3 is TGTGCCAACAGCTTAGATCGGCCAAAGCAGTTCTTC.

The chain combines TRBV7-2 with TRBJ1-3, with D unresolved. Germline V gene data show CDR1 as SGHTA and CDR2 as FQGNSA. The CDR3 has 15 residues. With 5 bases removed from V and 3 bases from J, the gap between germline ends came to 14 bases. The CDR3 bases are TGTGCCAGCAGCCTTACGGGGTCGGTTGGAAACACCATATATTTT. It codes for CASSLTGSVGNTIYF. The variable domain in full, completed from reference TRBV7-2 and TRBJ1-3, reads GAGVSQSPSNKVTEKGKDVELRCDPISGHTALYWYRQSLGQGLEFLIYFQGNSAPDKSGLPSDRFSAERTGGSVSTLTIQRTQQEDSAVYLCASSLTGSVGNTIYFGEGSWLTVV.

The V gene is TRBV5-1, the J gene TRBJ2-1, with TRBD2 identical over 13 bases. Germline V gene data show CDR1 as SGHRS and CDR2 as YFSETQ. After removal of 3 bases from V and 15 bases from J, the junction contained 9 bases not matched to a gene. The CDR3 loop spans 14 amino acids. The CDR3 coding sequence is TGCGCCAGCAGCTCTACTAGCGGGGGGGCCAGTAGGTTCTTC. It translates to CASSSTSGGASRFF.

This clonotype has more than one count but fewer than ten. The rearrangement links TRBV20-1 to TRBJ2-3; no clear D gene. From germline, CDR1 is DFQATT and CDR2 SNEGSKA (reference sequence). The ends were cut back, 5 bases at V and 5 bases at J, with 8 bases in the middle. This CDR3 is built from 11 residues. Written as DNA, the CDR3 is TGCAGTGCTCGACGGGTAGATACGCAGTATTTT. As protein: CSARRVDTQYF.

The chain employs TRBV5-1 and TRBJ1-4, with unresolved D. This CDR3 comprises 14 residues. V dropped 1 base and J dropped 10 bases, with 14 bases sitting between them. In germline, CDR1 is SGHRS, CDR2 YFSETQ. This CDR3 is CASSLSGTNRKLFF. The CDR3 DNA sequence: TGCGCCAGCAGCTTGTCCGGAACTAATAGAAAACTGTTTTTT.

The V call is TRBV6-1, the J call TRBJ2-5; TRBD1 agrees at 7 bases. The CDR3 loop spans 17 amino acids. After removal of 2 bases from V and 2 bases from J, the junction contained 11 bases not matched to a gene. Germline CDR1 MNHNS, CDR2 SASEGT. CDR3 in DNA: TGTGCCAGCAGTGAATGGGATTCAGGACAGGTACAAGAGACCCAGTACTTC. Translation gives CASSEWDSGQVQETQYF.

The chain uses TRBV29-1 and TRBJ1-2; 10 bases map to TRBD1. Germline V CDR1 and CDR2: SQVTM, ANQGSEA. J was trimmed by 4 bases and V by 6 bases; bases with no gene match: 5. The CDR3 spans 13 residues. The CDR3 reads CSVRGTGVYGYTF. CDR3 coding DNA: TGCAGCGTGAGGGGGACAGGGGTCTATGGCTACACCTTC.

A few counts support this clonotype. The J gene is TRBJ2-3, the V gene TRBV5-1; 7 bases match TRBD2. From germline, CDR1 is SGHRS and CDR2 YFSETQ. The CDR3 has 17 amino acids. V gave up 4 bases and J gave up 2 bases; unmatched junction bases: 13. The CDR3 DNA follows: TGCGCCAGCAGCGCGGAGCTGAGCGGGGCAATCACAGATACGCAGTATTTT. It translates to CASSAELSGAITDTQYF. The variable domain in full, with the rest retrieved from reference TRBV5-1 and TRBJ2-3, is KAGVTQTPRYLIKTRGQQVTLSCSPISGHRSVSWYQQTPGQGLQFLFEYFSETQRNKGNFPGRFSGRQFSNSRSEMNVSTLELGDSALYLCASSAELSGAITDTQYFGPGTRLTVL.

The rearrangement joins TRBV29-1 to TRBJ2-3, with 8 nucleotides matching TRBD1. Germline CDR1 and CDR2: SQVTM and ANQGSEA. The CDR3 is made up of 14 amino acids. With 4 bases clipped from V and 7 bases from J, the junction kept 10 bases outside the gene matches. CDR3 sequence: CSVGTGNAMHTQYF. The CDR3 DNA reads TGCAGCGTTGGGACAGGGAATGCCATGCATACGCAGTATTTT.

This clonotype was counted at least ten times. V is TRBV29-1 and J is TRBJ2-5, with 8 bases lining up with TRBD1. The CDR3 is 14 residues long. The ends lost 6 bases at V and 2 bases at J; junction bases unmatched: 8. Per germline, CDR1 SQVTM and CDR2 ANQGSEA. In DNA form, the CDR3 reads TGCAGCGTCCTCGGACAGGGAGGACAAGAGACCCAGTACTTC. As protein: CSVLGQGGQETQYF. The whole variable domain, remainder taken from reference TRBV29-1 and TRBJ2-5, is SAVISQKPSRDICQRGTSLTIQCQVDSQVTMMFWYRQQPGQSLTLIATANQGSEATYESGFVIDKFPISRPNLTFSTLTVSNMSPEDSSIYLCSVLGQGGQETQYFGPGTRLLVL.

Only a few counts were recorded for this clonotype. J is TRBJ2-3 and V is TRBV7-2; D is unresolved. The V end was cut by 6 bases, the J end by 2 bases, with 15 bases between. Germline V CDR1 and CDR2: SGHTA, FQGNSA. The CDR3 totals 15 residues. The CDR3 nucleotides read TGTGCCAGCAGATCCTCCCGGAGAGCCACAGATACGCAGTATTTT. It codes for CASRSSRRATDTQYF.

CDR3 loop: CSAASRGGFQETQYF. The CDR3 DNA reads TGCAGTGCTGCCAGTCGGGGTGGGTTCCAAGAGACCCAGTACTTC. The chain links TRBV20-1 to TRBJ2-5; tentative D call: TRBD2 (5 bases). The CDR3 totals 15 residues. Trimming removed 5 bases at V and 1 base at J, with 17 bases between. Germline lookup yields CDR1 DFQATT and CDR2 SNEGSKA (reference sequence).

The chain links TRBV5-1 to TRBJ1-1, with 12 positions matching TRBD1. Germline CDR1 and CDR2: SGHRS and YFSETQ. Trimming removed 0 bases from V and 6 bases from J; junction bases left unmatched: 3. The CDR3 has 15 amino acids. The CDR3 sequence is CASSLVGTGGPEAFF. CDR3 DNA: TGCGCCAGCAGCTTGGTAGGGACAGGGGGCCCTGAAGCTTTCTTT. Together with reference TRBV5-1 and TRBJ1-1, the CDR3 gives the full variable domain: KAGVTQTPRYLIKTRGQQVTLSCSPISGHRSVSWYQQTPGQGLQFLFEYFSETQRNKGNFPGRFSGRQFSNSRSEMNVSTLELGDSALYLCASSLVGTGGPEAFFGQGTRLTVV.